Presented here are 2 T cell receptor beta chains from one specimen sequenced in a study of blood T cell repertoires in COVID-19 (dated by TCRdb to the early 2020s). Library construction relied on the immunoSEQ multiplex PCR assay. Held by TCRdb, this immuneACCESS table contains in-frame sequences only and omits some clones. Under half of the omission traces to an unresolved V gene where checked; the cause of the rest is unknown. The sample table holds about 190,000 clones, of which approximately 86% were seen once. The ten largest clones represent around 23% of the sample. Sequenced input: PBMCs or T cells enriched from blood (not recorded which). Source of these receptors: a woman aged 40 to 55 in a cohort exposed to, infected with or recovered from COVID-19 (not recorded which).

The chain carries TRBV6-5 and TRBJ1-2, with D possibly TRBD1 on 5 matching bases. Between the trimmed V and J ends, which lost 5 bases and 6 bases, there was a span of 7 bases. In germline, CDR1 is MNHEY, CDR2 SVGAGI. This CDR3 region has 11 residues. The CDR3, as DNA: TGTGCCAGCAGTAGCAGGGATGGCTACACCTTC. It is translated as CASSSRDGYTF.

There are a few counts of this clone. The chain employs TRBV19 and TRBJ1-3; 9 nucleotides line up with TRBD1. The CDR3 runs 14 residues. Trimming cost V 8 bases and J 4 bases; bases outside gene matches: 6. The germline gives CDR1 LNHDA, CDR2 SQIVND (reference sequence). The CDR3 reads CASRAGTGGNTIYF. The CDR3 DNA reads TGTGCCAGTCGTGCCGGGACAGGGGGAAACACCATATATTTT.